The TCR beta chain described here comes from a study of beta chain features in type 1 diabetes. The CDR3 has 13 residues. Germline V gives CDR1 SEHNR, CDR2 FQNEAQ (reference sequence). Between the trimmed V and J ends, which lost 10 bases and 1 base, there was a span of 8 bases. Study-wide points: Using cDNA template may skew counts toward highly expressing activated cells. Shorter TCRB CDR3s, moderately but significantly so, were found in Type 1 diabetes patients in all four CD4+ subsets.

Since all of the isolated RNA was reverse transcribed, expressed TCRB transcripts were what got sequenced. Sequenced naive, central memory and regulatory T cell samples produced an average of about 3.6 million reads. Using immunoSEQ multiplex PCR, the repertoire was profiled, and TCRdb retains in-frame clones only, with some absent. There are some 200,000 clones in the sample; 16% occur only once, and 0.085% lies in the top ten. This clone was counted a few times. Its antigen remains unidentified. The chain couples TRBV7-9 to TRBJ2-6, with D maybe TRBD1 (5 bases). The TCR originated in a man aged 30-40 years with type 1 diabetes. Sequencing input: naive CD4+ T cells from blood. CDR3 loop: CATRQSGANVLTF. The CDR3 nucleotides are TGTGCCACCAGACAGTCTGGGGCCAACGTCCTGACTTTC.